The T cell receptor beta chain under discussion was sequenced for a study of blood T cell repertoires in COVID-19. Study in general: Nucleic acid was either cDNA or gDNA, and it came from T cells, B-cell-depleted T cells, or PBMCs.

This table comes from immunoSEQ multiplex PCR, and its TCRdb copy is limited to in-frame clones, with some not included. Among some 300,000 clones listed, approximately 86% were seen once. This sequence originates from a young man with active or convalescent COVID-19. The sequencing sample was made of peripheral blood.

DNA for the CDR3: TGTGCCAGCAGTAAAGCCCAGAACACCGGGGAGCTGTTTTTT. This sequence encodes CASSKAQNTGELFF. The chain is built from TRBV7-2 and TRBJ2-2; D gene uncertain. V gave up 6 bases and J gave up 1 base, with 9 bases separating them. The CDR3 is made up of 14 amino acids. CDR1 SGHTA and CDR2 FQGNSA come from the germline V gene.